The rows below give T cell receptor beta chains drawn from one sample of a study of blood T cell repertoires in COVID-19. The data were produced by immunoSEQ multiplex PCR, yet TCRdb's version contains in-frame clones alone and is incomplete. The sample shows tens of thousands of clones, around 91% of them seen only once. The sample consisted of peripheral blood. The receptor set was obtained from a woman aged 55-70 years with active COVID-19. Both conserved end residues are part of each CDR3. A D gene is named only where the DNA matches it firmly. Size values are once, few and many counts, or a class for expanded clones, and some rows have none.

v_gene: TRBV19; abundance: NA; len: 11; j_gene: TRBJ2-3; d_gene: NA; CDR3nt: TGTGCCAGTAGTACCGGGAATACGCAGTATTTT; CDR3aa: CASSTGNTQYF
v_gene: TRBV7-9; abundance: NA; len: 14; j_gene: TRBJ1-5; d_gene: NA; CDR3nt: TGTGCCAGCAGCCCCCAGGGGAGCAATCAGCCCCAGCATTTT; CDR3aa: CASSPQGSNQPQHF
v_gene: TRBV6-5; abundance: NA; len: 13; j_gene: TRBJ2-5; d_gene: NA; CDR3nt: TGTGCCAGCATGGCGGGGAGGGGGGAGACCCAGTACTTC; CDR3aa: CASMAGRGETQYF
v_gene: TRBV9; abundance: NA; len: 13; j_gene: TRBJ2-7; d_gene: NA; CDR3nt: TGTGCCAGCAGCGTAGATGGACTCTACGAGCAGTACTTC; CDR3aa: CASSVDGLYEQYF
v_gene: TRBV12-3/TRBV12-4; abundance: NA; len: 12; j_gene: TRBJ2-1; d_gene: TRBD2; CDR3nt: TGTGCCAGCAACCGCGGGGAGGGTGAGCAGTTCTTC; CDR3aa: CASNRGEGEQFF
v_gene: TRBV3-1/TRBV3-2; abundance: NA; len: 12; j_gene: TRBJ2-1; d_gene: NA; CDR3nt: TGTGCCAGCAGCCAAGAGTATGATGAGCAGTTCTTC; CDR3aa: CASSQEYDEQFF
v_gene: TRBV6-1; abundance: NA; len: 19; j_gene: TRBJ1-2; d_gene: NA; CDR3nt: TGTGCCAGCAGTGAAGCGAAACCCGGGGAGCCAAAGGCATATTATGGCTACACCTTC; CDR3aa: CASSEAKPGEPKAYYGYTF
v_gene: TRBV12-3/TRBV12-4; abundance: NA; len: 13; j_gene: TRBJ2-7; d_gene: NA; CDR3nt: TGTGCCAGCAGTTTAGGACAGGTTTACGAGCAGTACTTC; CDR3aa: CASSLGQVYEQYF
v_gene: TRBV6-5; abundance: NA; len: 15; j_gene: TRBJ2-6; d_gene: TRBD2; CDR3nt: TGTGCCAGCAGAACCGGGGGGATCGGGGCCAACGTCCTGACTTTC; CDR3aa: CASRTGGIGANVLTF
v_gene: TRBV5-1; abundance: NA; len: 15; j_gene: TRBJ2-5; d_gene: NA; CDR3nt: TGCGCCAGCAGCTTTTTCCCAGGTCAACAAGAGACCCAGTACTTC; CDR3aa: CASSFFPGQQETQYF
v_gene: TRBV3-1/TRBV3-2; abundance: NA; len: 17; j_gene: TRBJ2-3; d_gene: TRBD1; CDR3nt: TGTGCCAGCAGCCCCAAGTTATCCGGGACAGGGAGGGTTACGCAGTATTTT; CDR3aa: CASSPKLSGTGRVTQYF
v_gene: TRBV12-3/TRBV12-4; abundance: once; len: 13; j_gene: TRBJ1-1; d_gene: NA; CDR3nt: TGTGCCAGCAGCATAGGGACACACACTGAAGCTTTCTTT; CDR3aa: CASSIGTHTEAFF
v_gene: TRBV6-5; abundance: NA; len: 15; j_gene: TRBJ2-7; d_gene: NA; CDR3nt: TGTGCCAGCAGTTATACCACTGGGAGTAACTACGAGCAGTACTTC; CDR3aa: CASSYTTGSNYEQYF
v_gene: TRBV19; abundance: NA; len: 15; j_gene: TRBJ1-6; d_gene: TRBD1; CDR3nt: TGTGCCAGTAGTAACCTAGGACAGGACAATTCACCCCTCCACTTT; CDR3aa: CASSNLGQDNSPLHF
v_gene: TRBV6-5; abundance: NA; len: 14; j_gene: TRBJ2-3; d_gene: TRBD1; CDR3nt: TGTGCCAGCAGTCGACAGGGGTCTGGAGATACGCAGTATTTT; CDR3aa: CASSRQGSGDTQYF
v_gene: TRBV27; abundance: NA; len: 14; j_gene: TRBJ1-1; d_gene: NA; CDR3nt: TGTGCCAGCAGTCTCGCGGCCGCGGGGACTGAAGCTTTCTTT; CDR3aa: CASSLAAAGTEAFF
v_gene: TRBV5-1; abundance: NA; len: 15; j_gene: TRBJ2-1; d_gene: TRBD2; CDR3nt: TGCGCCAGCAGCTTGAGCGGGGCGATATACAATGAGCAGTTCTTC; CDR3aa: CASSLSGAIYNEQFF
v_gene: TRBV29-1; abundance: NA; len: 11; j_gene: TRBJ2-7; d_gene: NA; CDR3nt: TGCAGCGTTGTTGTTCCAGGCGAGCAGTACTTC; CDR3aa: CSVVVPGEQYF
v_gene: TRBV7-3; abundance: once; len: 20; j_gene: TRBJ2-2; d_gene: TRBD2; CDR3nt: TGTGCCAGCAGCTCAACGGTGGGGACTAGCGGGGGACTTCCCACCGGGGAGCTGTTTTTT; CDR3aa: CASSSTVGTSGGLPTGELFF
v_gene: TRBV15; abundance: NA; len: 14; j_gene: TRBJ2-7; d_gene: NA; CDR3nt: TGTGCCACCAGCGTGACGACAGGTGTCTACGAGCAGTACTTC; CDR3aa: CATSVTTGVYEQYF